The rows below give T cell receptor beta chains drawn from one sample of a study of blood T cell repertoires in COVID-19. The repertoire was sequenced with immunoSEQ multiplex PCR; TCRdb's copy has only in-frame clones and lacks some. The data hold over 110,000 clones, with roughly 84% observed a single time. The sample taken for sequencing was PBMCs or T cells enriched from blood (not recorded which). All receptors come from a man over 45 in a cohort exposed to, infected with or recovered from COVID-19 (not recorded which). CDR3s include the opening cysteine and the closing phenylalanine or tryptophan. The order of the fields is CDR3 protein, CDR3 DNA, J gene, clone size, V gene, D gene. A D gene is named only where the DNA matches it firmly. For some rows the clone size is stated as once, few or many, or as a class when expanded; others skip it.

CATSDGAGSFHGELFF	TGTGCCACCAGTGATGGGGCTGGAAGTTTCCACGGGGAGCTGTTTTTT	TRBJ2-2	many	TRBV24-1	-
CASSPLEGPGNTIYF	TGTGCCAGCTCACCGTTGGAGGGCCCCGGAAACACCATATATTTT	TRBJ1-3	-	TRBV18	-
CASSPEEGWGQPQHF	TGTGCCAGCAGCCCTGAAGAGGGTTGGGGTCAGCCCCAGCATTTT	TRBJ1-5	once	TRBV28	-
CASSLAGFDEQYF	TGTGCCAGCAGTCTCGCGGGGTTTGACGAGCAGTACTTC	TRBJ2-7	-	TRBV27	-
CASSPRDSGVNNEQFF	TGTGCCAGCTCACCACGGGACTCCGGGGTAAACAATGAGCAGTTCTTC	TRBJ2-1	once	TRBV18	-
CASSSLAGQETQYF	TGTGCCAGCAGCTCCCTAGCGGGACAAGAGACCCAGTACTTC	TRBJ2-5	-	TRBV3-1/TRBV3-2	TRBD2
CASSGLQGWDEQYF	TGTGCCAGCAGCGGCCTCCAGGGATGGGACGAGCAGTACTTC	TRBJ2-7	-	TRBV7-9	-
CASSIRVGHEQYF	TGTGCCAGTAGTATTCGGGTTGGCCACGAGCAGTACTTC	TRBJ2-7	-	TRBV19	-
CASSLQGNSPLHF	TGTGCCAGCAGCTTACAGGGGAATTCACCCCTCCACTTT	TRBJ1-6	-	TRBV11-2	-
CASSIDADRGPNTEAFF	TGTGCCAGTAGTATAGACGCGGACAGGGGGCCTAACACTGAAGCTTTCTTT	TRBJ1-1	-	TRBV19	TRBD1
CASSYGRENYGYTF	TGTGCCAGCAGTTACGGGAGGGAGAACTATGGCTACACCTTC	TRBJ1-2	-	TRBV6-6	-
CASISTGSYEQYF	TGTGCCAGCATCAGCACAGGGTCCTACGAGCAGTACTTC	TRBJ2-7	-	TRBV2	-
CASSSSTGFEQYF	TGTGCCAGCAGTTCCTCGACAGGGTTCGAGCAGTACTTC	TRBJ2-7	-	TRBV12-3/TRBV12-4	TRBD1
CASSLMTRRLAGDYNEQFF	TGTGCCAGCAGCTTAATGACCCGGCGGCTAGCGGGGGACTACAATGAGCAGTTCTTC	TRBJ2-1	once	TRBV7-3	TRBD2
CAWRDRQHEAFF	TGTGCCTGGAGGGACAGGCAACATGAAGCTTTCTTT	TRBJ1-1	-	TRBV30	TRBD1
CAVREGYTDTQYF	TGTGCCGTCCGAGAGGGCTACACAGATACGCAGTATTTT	TRBJ2-3	-	TRBV28	-
CASSLSRPPGNEQFF	TGTGCCAGCAGCTTATCCCGGCCCCCGGGAAATGAGCAGTTCTTC	TRBJ2-1	-	TRBV7-2	-
CASSYSMQSGANVLTF	TGTGCCAGCAGTTACTCCATGCAGTCTGGGGCCAACGTCCTGACTTTC	TRBJ2-6	-	TRBV6-5	-
CASSDPRQGAWFGANVLTF	TGTGCCAGCAGTGATCCAAGACAGGGGGCCTGGTTTGGGGCCAACGTCCTGACTTTC	TRBJ2-6	-	TRBV6-1	TRBD1
CASSVAVGALENEQFF	TGTGCCAGCAGCGTAGCTGTAGGGGCCCTAGAAAATGAGCAGTTCTTC	TRBJ2-1	-	TRBV9	-
CAGGLGTIQETQYF	TGCGCCGGGGGGTTGGGAACCATTCAAGAGACCCAGTACTTC	TRBJ2-5	-	TRBV10-1	-
CASSGLVFGEQFF	TGTGCCAGCAGCGGACTAGTTTTCGGTGAGCAGTTCTTC	TRBJ2-1	-	TRBV5-6	TRBD2